A single sample gave rise to the 25 T cell receptor beta chains below, sequenced in a study of response to subunit inactivated influenza vaccine. MiXCR, run by TCRdb on the RT-PCR reads, gives a single entry per CDR3 protein. This sample has 600,000 to 850,000 distinct CDR3 sequences, with about 14% found just once. The specimen was PBMCs from blood, collected approximately 15 days before vaccination. These receptors were obtained from a man between 50 and 59 years old who received an inactivated influenza vaccine.

The chain uses TRBV5-1 and TRBJ2-7; no clear D. CDR1 is SGHRS and CDR2 is YFSETQ in the germline V gene. The CDR3 loop spans 14 amino acids. The V and J ends lost 1 base and 2 bases respectively, with 10 bases between them. Here the CDR3 reads CASSLTEVPYEQYF. The CDR3 DNA sequence: TGCGCCAGCAGCTTGACAGAGGTCCCCTACGAGCAGTACTTC.

The chain combines TRBV5-1 with TRBJ2-5; tentative D call: TRBD2 (5 bases). CDR3 length equals 13 residues. CDR1 and CDR2 (germline): SGHRS, YFSETQ. Trimming pared 3 bases from V and 3 bases from J, leaving 9 bases between. The CDR3 nucleotides are TGCGCCAGCAGCTGGGTGGGAGAAGAGACCCAGTACTTC. This sequence encodes CASSWVGEETQYF.

The chain uses TRBV29-1 and TRBJ2-1; D is unresolved. The length of the CDR3 is 11 residues. CDR1 SQVTM and CDR2 ANQGSEA come from the germline V gene. Trimming removed 7 bases from V and 6 bases from J, with 10 bases in between. CDR3 bases: TGCAGCGCCCCCCTGGCCAATGAGCAGTTCTTC. It translates to CSAPLANEQFF.

This clonotype showed up many times. The CDR3 protein is CASSSPTEWAGTGELFF. The DNA of the CDR3 is TGTGCCAGCAGTTCTCCCACCGAGTGGGCGGGCACCGGGGAGCTGTTTTTT. The V and J genes are TRBV28 and TRBJ2-2; tentative D call: TRBD2 (5 bases). The V end was cut by 4 bases, the J end by 4 bases, with 19 bases between. The length of the CDR3 is 17 residues. Germline loops: CDR1 MDHEN, CDR2 SYDVKM.

V and J are TRBV7-2 and TRBJ2-3; 8 bases are a match to TRBD2. CDR1 and CDR2 from the germline V gene are SGHTA and FQGNSA. The CDR3 contains 14 residues. With 7 bases clipped from V and 2 bases from J, the junction kept 5 bases outside the gene matches. The CDR3 loop reads CASKREWVTDTQYF. CDR3 bases: TGTGCCAGCAAGCGGGAGTGGGTCACAGATACGCAGTATTTT.

This clonotype was detected a few times. This rearrangement joins TRBV4-3 to TRBJ2-1; a weak D match, TRBD1 (7 bases). V was trimmed by 1 base and J by 12 bases, leaving 16 bases between them. This CDR3 has 14 residues. Germline V lookup: CDR1 LGHNA, CDR2 YSLEER. The CDR3 DNA reads as TGCGCCAGCAGCCAAGGACAGGGCGGGGATGCGCAGTTCTTC. Its protein is CASSQGQGGDAQFF.

The chain recombines TRBV12-3 or TRBV12-4 with TRBJ2-5; no reliable D call. The CDR3 extends over 13 amino acids. V lost 5 bases and J 5 bases, leaving 12 bases between the germline ends. The DNA of the CDR3 is TGTGCCAGCAGTCCTCAGGTCTGGGAGACCCAGTACTTC. The encoded protein is CASSPQVWETQYF.

This clonotype was seen once. The chain combines TRBV20-1 with TRBJ2-1; 9 bases are shared with TRBD2. This CDR3 is built from 16 residues. J lost 0 bases, V lost 6 bases, and 9 bases had no gene match. CDR1 DFQATT and CDR2 SNEGSKA come from the germline V gene (reference sequence). Here the CDR3 reads CSAQPIAGDSYNEQFF. Written as DNA, the CDR3 is TGCAGTGCCCAACCGATAGCGGGGGACTCCTACAATGAGCAGTTCTTC.

This clonotype was seen ten or more times. CDR3 protein: CASSSRGANTEAFF. The CDR3 nucleotides are TGTGCCAGCAGTTCTAGGGGTGCGAACACTGAAGCTTTCTTT. The chain employs TRBV7-3 and TRBJ1-1, with D tentatively TRBD1 (5 bases). V was clipped by 6 bases and J by 1 base, with 12 bases between them. Germline CDR1 SGHTA, CDR2 FQGTGA. The CDR3 runs to 14 residues.

This clonotype has just a few counts. V gene TRBV2 combines with J gene TRBJ2-7; TRBD2 might be the D (5 bases). Germline lookup yields CDR1 SNHLY and CDR2 FYNNEI. The CDR3 length is 14 residues. The V end lost 5 bases, the J end lost 4 bases, and 15 bases lay between the germline ends. CDR3 coding DNA: TGTGCCAGCAGTCTAAGGGAGTTTCAATACGAGCAGTACTTC. It specifies CASSLREFQYEQYF.

In its sample, this clonotype was seen a few times. The chain has TRBV7-9 and TRBJ2-7, with 10 nucleotides matching TRBD1. Unmatched junction bases numbered 7, after V lost 5 bases and J lost 6 bases. The CDR3 has 14 residues. CDR1 is SEHNR, CDR2 FQNEAQ, per germline (reference sequence). CDR3 sequence (DNA): TGTGCCAGCAGCCGGGGACAGGGGATCGGCGAGCAGTACTTC. Translated: CASSRGQGIGEQYF.

This rearrangement joins TRBV7-9 to TRBJ2-1; no firm D call. The CDR3 contains 16 residues. V was pared by 3 bases and J by 3 bases, with 15 bases between. CDR1 is SEHNR and CDR2 is FQNEAQ in the germline V gene (reference sequence). CDR3 loop: CASSLVASPLYNEQFF. As DNA, the CDR3 is TGTGCCAGCAGCTTGGTGGCTAGTCCCCTCTACAATGAGCAGTTCTTC.

This chain joins TRBV6-2 or TRBV6-3 and TRBJ2-7; D not certain. The V end was cut by 2 bases, the J end by 6 bases, with 8 bases between. CDR3 length equals 12 residues. Germline-derived CDR1 and CDR2 are MNHEY and SVGEGT. This CDR3 reads CASSYLVREQYF. CDR3 coding DNA: TGTGCCAGCAGTTACCTTGTGCGCGAGCAGTACTTC.

This clonotype has more than one count but fewer than ten. J is TRBJ2-7 and V is TRBV20-1; 9 positions match TRBD2. This CDR3 comprises 15 residues. The trim removed 0 bases at V and 6 bases at J, leaving 9 bases unmatched. Germline assignment: CDR1 DFQATT and CDR2 SNEGSKA (reference sequence). Here the CDR3 DNA reads TGCAGTGCTAGAGATTCGGCGGGAGGGCCGGGCGAGCAGTACTTC. It codes for CSARDSAGGPGEQYF.

This chain connects TRBV29-1 to TRBJ2-1; D ambiguous. Germline CDR1 SQVTM, CDR2 ANQGSEA. With 8 bases removed from V and 3 bases from J, the gap between germline ends came to 17 bases. The CDR3 totals 14 residues. The CDR3 sequence is CSPYLAGYYNEQFF. The CDR3 DNA follows: TGCAGCCCTTATTTAGCAGGATACTACAATGAGCAGTTCTTC.

This clonotype was detected a few times. The chain couples TRBV6-2 or TRBV6-3 to TRBJ2-1; D is tentatively TRBD1 or TRBD2 (5 bases each). In germline, CDR1 is MNHEY, CDR2 SVGEGT. V was pared by 2 bases and J by 8 bases, with 10 bases between. This CDR3 region has 13 residues. CDR3 sequence reads: CASSYERGYEQFF. The CDR3 DNA follows: TGTGCCAGCAGTTACGAGAGGGGCTATGAGCAGTTCTTC.

This clonotype was recorded at least ten times. The V gene is TRBV24-1, the J gene TRBJ1-2, with 7 bases matching TRBD1. With V trimmed by 4 bases and J by 8 bases, 6 bases remained unmatched. Germline lookup yields CDR1 KGHDR and CDR2 SFDVKD. CDR3 length: 13 amino acids. In DNA form, the CDR3 reads TGTGCCACCAGTGACCGGGGGACAGCGGGCTACACCTTC. Protein sequence: CATSDRGTAGYTF.

The chain has TRBV6-1 and TRBJ1-3; no clear D. The CDR3 loop spans 16 amino acids. Germline V gene data show CDR1 as MNHNS and CDR2 as SASEGT. Between the trimmed V and J ends, which lost 0 bases and 0 bases, there was a span of 9 bases. The CDR3 reads CASSEALSGSGNTIYF. Here the CDR3 DNA reads TGTGCCAGCAGTGAAGCCTTGTCTGGCTCTGGAAACACCATATATTTT.

The J gene is TRBJ1-1, the V gene TRBV27; possible D gene TRBD1, 5 bases. Per the germline V gene, CDR1 is MNHEY and CDR2 is SMNVEV (reference sequence). V lost 6 bases to trimming and J lost 0 bases, with 11 bases between them. CDR3 length equals 14 residues. CDR3: CASRNRGLNTEAFF. The CDR3 nucleotides read TGTGCCAGCAGGAATAGGGGACTGAACACTGAAGCTTTCTTT.

This clonotype was detected a few times. The V call is TRBV28, the J call TRBJ2-1; D tentatively reads TRBD1 or TRBD2 (5 bases each). V gave up 5 bases and J gave up 6 bases, with 17 bases separating them. The germline gives CDR1 MDHEN, CDR2 SYDVKM. This CDR3 is built from 15 residues. The CDR3 DNA follows: TGTGCCAGCAGTCCACCCGGGACGCCTTCCAATGAGCAGTTCTTC. Translated, it gives CASSPPGTPSNEQFF.

J is TRBJ2-4 and V is TRBV28; TRBD2 aligns across 7 bases. CDR1 is MDHEN and CDR2 is SYDVKM in the germline V gene. V gave up 5 bases and J gave up 0 bases; unmatched junction bases: 4. This CDR3 contains 15 residues. The CDR3 here is CASSQRGLAKNIQYF. CDR3 sequence (DNA): TGTGCCAGCAGTCAGCGGGGACTAGCCAAAAACATTCAGTACTTC.

At least ten counts were recorded for this clonotype. The chain links TRBV12-3 or TRBV12-4 to TRBJ2-1; 14 bases are a match to TRBD2. The CDR3 length is 18 residues. Unmatched junction bases numbered 8, after V lost 7 bases and J lost 0 bases. The CDR3 loop is CASTRLAGGSYSYNEQFF. DNA of the CDR3: TGTGCCAGCACGAGACTAGCGGGAGGGTCTTACTCCTACAATGAGCAGTTCTTC.

The V call is TRBV28, the J call TRBJ1-2; 7 bases fit TRBD1. Germline V CDR1 and CDR2: MDHEN, SYDVKM. This CDR3 comprises 16 residues. Trimming removed 2 bases from V and 5 bases from J; junction bases left unmatched: 11. CDR3 loop: CASSLGQGGGVYGYTF. DNA of the CDR3: TGTGCCAGCAGTTTAGGGCAGGGGGGGGGTGTGTATGGCTACACCTTC.

In DNA, the CDR3 is TGTGCCAGCATTAGGCTCTCTGGGGCCAACGTCCTGACTTTC. This encodes CASIRLSGANVLTF. This chain links TRBV2 with TRBJ2-6; no clear D. V lost 7 bases and J lost 0, with 7 bases in between. From germline, CDR1 is SNHLY and CDR2 FYNNEI. The CDR3 is 14 amino acids.

The CDR3 spells CASSQDTGAPYEQYF. CDR3 nucleotide sequence: TGTGCCAGCAGCCAAGATACAGGGGCGCCCTACGAGCAGTACTTC. The chain is built from TRBV4-2 and TRBJ2-7; 7 bases align to TRBD1. Germline lookup yields CDR1 LGHNA and CDR2 YNFKEQ. The CDR3 is 15 residues long. V shed 0 bases, J shed 2 bases, and the junction held 4 bases outside the gene matches.